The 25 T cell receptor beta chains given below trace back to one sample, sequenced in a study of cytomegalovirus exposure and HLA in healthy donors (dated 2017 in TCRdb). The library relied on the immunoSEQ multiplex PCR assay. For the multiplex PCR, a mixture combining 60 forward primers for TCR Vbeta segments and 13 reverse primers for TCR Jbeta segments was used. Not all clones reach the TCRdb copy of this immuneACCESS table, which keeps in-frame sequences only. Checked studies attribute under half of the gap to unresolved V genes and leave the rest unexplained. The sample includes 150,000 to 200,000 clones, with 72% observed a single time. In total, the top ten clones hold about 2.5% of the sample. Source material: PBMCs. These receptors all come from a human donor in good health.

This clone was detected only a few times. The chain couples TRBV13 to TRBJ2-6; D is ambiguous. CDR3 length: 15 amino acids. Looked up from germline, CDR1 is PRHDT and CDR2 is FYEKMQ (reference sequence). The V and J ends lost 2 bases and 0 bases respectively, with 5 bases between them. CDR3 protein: CASSLFSSGANVLTF. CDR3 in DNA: TGTGCCAGCAGCTTATTCAGCTCTGGGGCCAACGTCCTGACTTTC.

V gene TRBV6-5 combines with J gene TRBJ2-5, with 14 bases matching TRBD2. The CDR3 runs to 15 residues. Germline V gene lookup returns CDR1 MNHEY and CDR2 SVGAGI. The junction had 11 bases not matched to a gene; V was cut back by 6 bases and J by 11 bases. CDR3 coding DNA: TGTGCCAGCAGACGCGGGACTAGCGGGGGTGGAGAGCAGTACTTC. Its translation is CASRRGTSGGGEQYF.

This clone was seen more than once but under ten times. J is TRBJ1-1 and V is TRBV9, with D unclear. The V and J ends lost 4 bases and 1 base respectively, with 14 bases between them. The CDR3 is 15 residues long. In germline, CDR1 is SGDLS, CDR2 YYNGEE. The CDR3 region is CASSPSVAANTEAFF. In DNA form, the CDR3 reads TGTGCCAGCAGCCCTAGCGTCGCAGCGAACACTGAAGCTTTCTTT.

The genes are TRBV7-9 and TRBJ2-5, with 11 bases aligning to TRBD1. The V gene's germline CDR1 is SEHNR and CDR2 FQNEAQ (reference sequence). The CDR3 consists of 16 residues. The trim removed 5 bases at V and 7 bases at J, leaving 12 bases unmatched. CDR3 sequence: CASSPSGGQGAGTQYF. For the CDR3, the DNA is TGTGCCAGCAGCCCAAGTGGTGGACAGGGGGCCGGGACCCAGTACTTC.

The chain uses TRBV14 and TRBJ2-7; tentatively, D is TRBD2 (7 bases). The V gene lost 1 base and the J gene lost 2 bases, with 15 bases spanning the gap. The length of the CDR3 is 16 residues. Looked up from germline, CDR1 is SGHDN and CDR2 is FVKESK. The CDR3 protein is CASSQVAGAPPYEQYF. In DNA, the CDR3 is TGTGCCAGCAGCCAAGTGGCGGGGGCTCCTCCCTACGAGCAGTACTTC.

This CDR3 reads CATRGIFSSYEQYF. CDR3 coding DNA: TGTGCCACTCGAGGGATTTTTAGCTCCTACGAGCAGTACTTC. V and J are TRBV27 and TRBJ2-7, with D perhaps TRBD2 (5 bases). V shed 10 bases and J shed 0 bases, with 16 bases lying between them. CDR3 size: 14 residues. From germline, CDR1 is MNHEY and CDR2 SMNVEV (reference sequence).

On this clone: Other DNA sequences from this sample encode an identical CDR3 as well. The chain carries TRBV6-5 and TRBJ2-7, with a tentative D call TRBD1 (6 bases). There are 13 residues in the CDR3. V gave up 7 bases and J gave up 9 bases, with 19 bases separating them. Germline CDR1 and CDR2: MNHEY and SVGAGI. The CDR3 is CASTPGVGVRQYF. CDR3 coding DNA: TGTGCCAGCACTCCAGGGGTCGGAGTCAGGCAGTACTTC.

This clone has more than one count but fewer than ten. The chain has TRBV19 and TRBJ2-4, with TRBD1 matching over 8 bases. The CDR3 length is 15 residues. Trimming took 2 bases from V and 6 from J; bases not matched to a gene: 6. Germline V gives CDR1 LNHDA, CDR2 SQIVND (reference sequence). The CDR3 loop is CASSIPQGATNIQYF. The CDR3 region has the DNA TGTGCCAGTAGTATACCCCAGGGGGCAACAAACATTCAGTACTTC. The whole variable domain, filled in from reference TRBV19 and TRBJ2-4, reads DGGITQSPKYLFRKEGQNVTLSCEQNLNHDAMYWYRQDPGQGLRLIYYSQIVNDFQKGDIAEGYSVSREKKESFPLTVTSAQKNPTAFYLCASSIPQGATNIQYFGAGTRLSVL.

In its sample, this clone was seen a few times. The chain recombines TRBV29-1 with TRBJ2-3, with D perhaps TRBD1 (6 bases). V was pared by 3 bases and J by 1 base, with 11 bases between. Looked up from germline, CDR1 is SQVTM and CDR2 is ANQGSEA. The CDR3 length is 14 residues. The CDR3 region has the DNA TGCAGCGTTGACCAGGGGTTTGGCACAGATACGCAGTATTTT. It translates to CSVDQGFGTDTQYF.

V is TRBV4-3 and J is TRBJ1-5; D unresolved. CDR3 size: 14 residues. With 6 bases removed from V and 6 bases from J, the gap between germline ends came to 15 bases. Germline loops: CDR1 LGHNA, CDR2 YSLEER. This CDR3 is CASSTSGGSQPQHF. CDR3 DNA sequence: TGCGCCAGCAGTACCAGCGGTGGGAGTCAGCCCCAGCATTTT.

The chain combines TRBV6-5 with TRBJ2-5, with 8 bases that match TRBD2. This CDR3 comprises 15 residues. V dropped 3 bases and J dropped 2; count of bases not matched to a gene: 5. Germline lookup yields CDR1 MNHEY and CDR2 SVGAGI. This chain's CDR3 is CASSYGRGAQETQYF. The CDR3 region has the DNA TGTGCCAGCAGTTATGGGCGGGGGGCTCAAGAGACCCAGTACTTC.

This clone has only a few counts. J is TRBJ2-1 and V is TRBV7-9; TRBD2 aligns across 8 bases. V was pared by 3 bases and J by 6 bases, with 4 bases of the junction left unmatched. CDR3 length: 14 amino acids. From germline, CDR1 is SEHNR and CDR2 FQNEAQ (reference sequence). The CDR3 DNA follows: TGTGCCAGCAGCTTTAGCGGGACATTCAATGAGCAGTTCTTC. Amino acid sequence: CASSFSGTFNEQFF.

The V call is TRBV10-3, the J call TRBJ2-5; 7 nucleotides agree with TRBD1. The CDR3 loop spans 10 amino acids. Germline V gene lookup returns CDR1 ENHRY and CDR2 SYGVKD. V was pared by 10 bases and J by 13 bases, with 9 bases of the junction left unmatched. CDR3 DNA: TGTGCCACACAGGGGTTCGGATGGTACTTC. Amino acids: CATQGFGWYF.

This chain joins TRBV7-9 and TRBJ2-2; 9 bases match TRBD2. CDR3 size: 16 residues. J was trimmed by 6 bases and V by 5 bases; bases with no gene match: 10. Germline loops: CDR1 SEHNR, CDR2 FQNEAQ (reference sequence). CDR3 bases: TGTGCCAGCAGCCCGACCTCTAGCGGGGATTCCGGGGAGCTGTTTTTT. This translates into CASSPTSSGDSGELFF.

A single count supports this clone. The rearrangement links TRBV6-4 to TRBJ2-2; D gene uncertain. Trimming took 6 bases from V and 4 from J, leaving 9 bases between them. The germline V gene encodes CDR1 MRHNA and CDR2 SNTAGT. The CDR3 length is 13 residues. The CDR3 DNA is TGTGCCAGCAGCCCTTTATTCACCGGGGAGCTGTTTTTT. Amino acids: CASSPLFTGELFF.

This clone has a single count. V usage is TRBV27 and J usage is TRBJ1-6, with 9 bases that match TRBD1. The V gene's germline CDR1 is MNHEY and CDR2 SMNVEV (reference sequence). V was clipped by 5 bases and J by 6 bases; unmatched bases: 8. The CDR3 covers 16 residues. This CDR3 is CASSTQGASTNSPLHF. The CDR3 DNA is TGTGCCAGCAGTACACAGGGGGCCTCCACTAATTCACCCCTCCACTTT.

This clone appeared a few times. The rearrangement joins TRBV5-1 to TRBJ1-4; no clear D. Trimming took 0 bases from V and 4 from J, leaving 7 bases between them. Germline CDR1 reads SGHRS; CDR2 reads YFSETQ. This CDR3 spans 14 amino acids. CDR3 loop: CASSLGRVNEKLFF. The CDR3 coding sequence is TGCGCCAGCAGCTTGGGGCGGGTTAATGAAAAACTGTTTTTT. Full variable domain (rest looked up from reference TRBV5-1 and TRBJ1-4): KAGVTQTPRYLIKTRGQQVTLSCSPISGHRSVSWYQQTPGQGLQFLFEYFSETQRNKGNFPGRFSGRQFSNSRSEMNVSTLELGDSALYLCASSLGRVNEKLFFGSGTQLSVL.

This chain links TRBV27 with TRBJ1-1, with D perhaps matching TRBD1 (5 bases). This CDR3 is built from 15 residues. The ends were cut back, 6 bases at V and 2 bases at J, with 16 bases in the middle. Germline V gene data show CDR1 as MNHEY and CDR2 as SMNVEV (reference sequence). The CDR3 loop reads CASRSLEGINTEAFF. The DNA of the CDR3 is TGTGCCAGCAGATCATTGGAGGGGATAAACACTGAAGCTTTCTTT.

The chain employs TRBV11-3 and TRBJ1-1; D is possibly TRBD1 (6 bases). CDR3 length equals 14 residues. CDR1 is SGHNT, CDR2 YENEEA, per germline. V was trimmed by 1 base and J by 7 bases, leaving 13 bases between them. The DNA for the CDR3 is TGTGCCAGCAGCTTAGGGCAGGGGCCCGGTGAAGCTTTCTTT. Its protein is CASSLGQGPGEAFF.

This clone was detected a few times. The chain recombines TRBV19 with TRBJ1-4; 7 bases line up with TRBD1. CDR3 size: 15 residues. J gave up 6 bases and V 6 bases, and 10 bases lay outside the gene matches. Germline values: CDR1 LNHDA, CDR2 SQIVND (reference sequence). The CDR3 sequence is CASSRQGRRDEKLFF. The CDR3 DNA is TGTGCCAGTAGCAGACAGGGCCGGCGGGATGAAAAACTGTTTTTT.

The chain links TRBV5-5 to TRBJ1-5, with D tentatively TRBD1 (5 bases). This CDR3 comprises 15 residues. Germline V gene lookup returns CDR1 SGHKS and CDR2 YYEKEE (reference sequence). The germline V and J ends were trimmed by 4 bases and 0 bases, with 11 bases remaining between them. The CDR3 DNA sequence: TGTGCCAGCAGCCGACAGCCTTATAGCAATCAGCCCCAGCATTTT. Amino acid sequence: CASSRQPYSNQPQHF. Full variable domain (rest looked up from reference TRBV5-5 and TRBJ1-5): DAGVTQSPTHLIKTRGQQVTLRCSPISGHKSVSWYQQVLGQGPQFIFQYYEKEERGRGNFPDRFSARQFPNYSSELNVNALLLGDSALYLCASSRQPYSNQPQHFGDGTRLSIL.

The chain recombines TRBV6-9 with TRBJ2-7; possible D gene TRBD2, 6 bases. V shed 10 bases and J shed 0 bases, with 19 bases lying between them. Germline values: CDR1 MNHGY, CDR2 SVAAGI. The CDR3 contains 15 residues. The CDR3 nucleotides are TGTGCCACTCTTCGGGGGACGCACTCCTCCTACGAGCAGTACTTC. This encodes CATLRGTHSSYEQYF.

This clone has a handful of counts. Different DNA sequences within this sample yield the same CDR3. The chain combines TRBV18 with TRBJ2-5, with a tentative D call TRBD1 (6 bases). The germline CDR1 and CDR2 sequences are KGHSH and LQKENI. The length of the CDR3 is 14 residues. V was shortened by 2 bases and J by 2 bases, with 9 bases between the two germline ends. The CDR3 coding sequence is TGTGCCAGCTCACCAAGGCAGGGGCAAGAGACCCAGTACTTC. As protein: CASSPRQGQETQYF.

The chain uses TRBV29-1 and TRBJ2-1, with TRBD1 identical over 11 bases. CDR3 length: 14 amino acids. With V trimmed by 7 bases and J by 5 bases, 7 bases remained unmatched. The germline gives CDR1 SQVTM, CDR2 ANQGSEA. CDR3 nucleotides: TGCAGCGCCTCAGGGACAGGGGGTCACAATGAGCAGTTCTTC. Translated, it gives CSASGTGGHNEQFF.

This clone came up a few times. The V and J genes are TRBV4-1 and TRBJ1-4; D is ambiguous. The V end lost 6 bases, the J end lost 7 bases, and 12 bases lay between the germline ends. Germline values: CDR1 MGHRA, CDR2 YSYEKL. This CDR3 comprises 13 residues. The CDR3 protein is CASSPGVVEKLFF. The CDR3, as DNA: TGCGCCAGCAGTCCCGGAGTGGTTGAAAAACTGTTTTTT.